This is a list of T cell receptor beta chains from one sample in a study of blood T cell repertoires in COVID-19. Clones were sequenced by immunoSEQ multiplex PCR, and TCRdb holds only the in-frame ones, with some missing. Of 140,000 to 150,000 clones in the sample, 70% to 90% are singletons; the top ten hold less than 5.5%. Sequencing used peripheral blood. The receptor source for this set is a woman between 45 and 65 years old with acute or convalescent COVID-19. Each CDR3 is given with its conserved first and last residue. D genes are given only for firm matches. Clone size, where shown, is once, few, many, or a class for clones that have expanded.

J	size	V	D	CDR3	DNA
TRBJ2-1	-	TRBV3-1/TRBV3-2	TRBD2	CASSQDSGGEQFF	TGTGCCAGCAGCCAAGATTCGGGGGGTGAGCAGTTCTTC
TRBJ1-6	few	TRBV4-2	TRBD1	CASSQEGTETSPLHF	TGTGCCAGCAGCCAAGAGGGGACAGAAACATCACCCCTCCACTTT
TRBJ1-3	few	TRBV11-2	-	CASSLAYGFTGNTIYF	TGTGCCAGCAGCTTAGCATACGGGTTTACTGGAAACACCATATATTTT
TRBJ1-5	-	TRBV19	TRBD1	CASSIGTGLNQPQHF	TGTGCCAGTAGTATCGGGACAGGGCTTAACCAGCCCCAGCATTTT
TRBJ1-1	-	TRBV3-1/TRBV3-2	-	CASSQERNTEAFF	TGTGCCAGCAGCCAAGAGAGGAACACTGAAGCTTTCTTT
TRBJ2-3	-	TRBV7-2	TRBD1	CASSLGNTGATDTQYF	TGTGCCAGCAGCTTAGGGAATACAGGGGCCACAGATACGCAGTATTTT
TRBJ2-5	-	TRBV4-2	TRBD1	CASSQDRQGLETQYF	TGTGCCAGCAGCCAAGACCGACAGGGTCTTGAGACCCAGTACTTC
TRBJ2-7	-	TRBV5-1	-	CASSLGAGAYEQYF	TGCGCCAGCAGCTTGGGGGCAGGGGCCTACGAGCAGTACTTC
TRBJ1-2	-	TRBV4-2	TRBD1	CASSQDSNRGIIYGYTF	TGTGCCAGCAGCCAAGATAGTAACAGGGGCATTATTTATGGCTACACCTTC
TRBJ1-1	-	TRBV12-3/TRBV12-4	-	CASSYEGNTEAFF	TGTGCCAGCAGCTACGAGGGGAACACTGAAGCTTTCTTT
TRBJ2-1	few	TRBV3-1/TRBV3-2	TRBD2	CASSLWGGGADEQFF	TGTGCCAGCAGCTTATGGGGCGGGGGGGCCGATGAGCAGTTCTTC
TRBJ2-1	-	TRBV5-1	TRBD1	CASSSSTGAGEQFF	TGCGCCAGCAGCAGTTCGACAGGGGCAGGTGAGCAGTTCTTC
TRBJ1-5	-	TRBV3-1/TRBV3-2	-	CASSQGGTDQPQHF	TGTGCCAGCAGCCAAGGGGGGACTGATCAGCCCCAGCATTTT
TRBJ2-3	-	TRBV7-2	-	CASSSTSTDTQYF	TGTGCCAGCAGCTCCACTAGCACAGATACGCAGTATTTT
TRBJ1-2	-	TRBV28	TRBD1	CASSFATGEDGYTF	TGTGCCAGCAGTTTCGCGACAGGGGAGGATGGCTACACCTTC
TRBJ2-1	-	TRBV6-5	TRBD1	CASSPGQGSGEQFF	TGTGCCAGCAGCCCCGGACAGGGGAGCGGTGAGCAGTTCTTC
TRBJ2-3	-	TRBV21-1	-	CASSKVRTSGDASTDTQYF	TGTGCCAGCAGCAAAGTCAGGACTAGCGGGGATGCTAGCACAGATACGCAGTATTTT
TRBJ1-1	-	TRBV4-2	-	CASSQDRDTEAFF	TGTGCCAGCAGCCAAGATCGGGACACTGAAGCTTTCTTT
TRBJ1-5	few	TRBV27	-	CASRGSFSNQPQHF	TGTGCCAGCAGGGGGAGTTTTAGCAATCAGCCCCAGCATTTT
TRBJ1-1	-	TRBV3-1/TRBV3-2	-	CASSPTRNTEAFF	TGTGCCAGCAGCCCGACACGAAACACTGAAGCTTTCTTT
TRBJ1-2	-	TRBV19	TRBD1	CASSLRTGTGYTF	TGTGCCAGTAGCCTCCGGACAGGGACCGGCTACACCTTC
TRBJ1-2	-	TRBV12-3/TRBV12-4	-	CASSDTNPYGYTF	TGTGCCAGCAGTGACACCAACCCTTATGGCTACACCTTC
TRBJ2-7	-	TRBV7-9	TRBD1	CASSSIWATGGFYEQYF	TGTGCCAGCAGCTCGATATGGGCCACAGGGGGCTTTTACGAGCAGTACTTC
TRBJ2-5	-	TRBV5-1	TRBD2	CASCGLAQETQYF	TGCGCCAGCTGTGGACTAGCCCAAGAGACCCAGTACTTC
TRBJ1-2	-	TRBV7-2	TRBD1	CASSLEAGGAYGYTF	TGTGCCAGCAGCTTGGAGGCAGGGGGCGCTTATGGCTACACCTTC
TRBJ1-2	-	TRBV7-8	-	CASSKDGTRSDGYTF	TGTGCCAGCAGCAAAGACGGGACAAGGTCTGATGGCTACACCTTC
TRBJ2-1	few	TRBV9	-	CASSTSPVGVGVNEQFF	TGTGCCAGCAGCACATCCCCCGTCGGGGTAGGCGTCAATGAGCAGTTCTTC
TRBJ1-6	-	TRBV7-2	-	CASSPQVGESPLHF	TGTGCCAGCAGCCCTCAGGTCGGTGAATCACCCCTCCACTTT
TRBJ2-3	-	TRBV11-3	TRBD2	CASSLRAGGSTDTQYF	TGTGCCAGCAGCTTAAGAGCGGGGGGCAGCACAGATACGCAGTATTTT
TRBJ1-1	-	TRBV28	-	CASSWAVGEAFF	TGTGCCAGCAGTTGGGCAGTAGGTGAAGCTTTCTTT
TRBJ1-2	few	TRBV19	TRBD1	CASRTRDRSYGYTF	TGTGCCAGTAGAACCCGGGACAGGAGCTATGGCTACACCTTC
TRBJ2-2	-	TRBV4-1	-	CASSQDPRDTYTGELFF	TGCGCCAGCAGCCAAGATCCTCGGGACACCTACACCGGGGAGCTGTTTTTT
TRBJ1-1	once	TRBV7-8	TRBD1	CASSFRTGGSTEAFF	TGTGCCAGCAGCTTCCGGACAGGGGGAAGCACTGAAGCTTTCTTT
TRBJ1-1	-	TRBV5-4	-	CASSFDRNTEAFF	TGTGCCAGCAGCTTCGACAGGAACACTGAAGCTTTCTTT
TRBJ1-2	-	TRBV9	-	CASSVSGDNGYTF	TGTGCCAGCAGCGTATCAGGTGACAATGGCTACACCTTC
TRBJ1-1	-	TRBV9	TRBD1	CASSVRSGGTEAFF	TGTGCCAGCAGCGTACGTTCAGGGGGCACTGAAGCTTTCTTT
TRBJ2-5	-	TRBV6-5	-	CASSYTEGLETQYF	TGTGCCAGCAGTTATACGGAGGGCTTGGAGACCCAGTACTTC
TRBJ1-4	-	TRBV25-1	TRBD1	CASSRPGQWEKLFF	TGTGCCAGCAGCCGACCGGGACAGTGGGAAAAACTGTTTTTT
TRBJ1-3	-	TRBV10-3	-	CAFAEDGNTIYF	TGTGCCTTTGCGGAAGACGGAAACACCATATATTTT
TRBJ2-7	-	TRBV6-5	-	CASGPRGIPYEQYF	TGTGCCAGCGGCCCCCGGGGAATTCCATACGAGCAGTACTTC
TRBJ1-2	once	TRBV6-5	-	CTSSYGPTDPYGYTF	TGTACCAGCAGCTATGGGCCCACAGACCCTTATGGCTACACCTTC
TRBJ2-7	once	TRBV6-5	TRBD2	CASRARLAGYEQYF	TGTGCCAGCAGGGCGAGACTAGCGGGCTACGAGCAGTACTTC
TRBJ1-3	-	TRBV9	-	CASSVSSDSGVGNTIYF	TGTGCCAGCAGCGTAAGTTCAGACAGTGGTGTTGGAAACACCATATATTTT
TRBJ1-1	-	TRBV21-1	-	CASSNSPTEAFF	TGTGCCAGCAGCAATTCCCCGACTGAAGCTTTCTTT
TRBJ1-1	-	TRBV7-9	-	CASSLTQGTTEAFF	TGTGCCAGCAGCTTAACTCAGGGGACCACTGAAGCTTTCTTT
TRBJ2-6	-	TRBV27	-	CASSYLFSSGANVLTF	TGTGCCAGCAGTTATCTTTTCAGCTCTGGGGCCAACGTCCTGACTTTC
TRBJ2-1	-	TRBV18	TRBD1	CASSTGQNNEQFF	TGTGCCAGCTCAACGGGACAGAACAATGAGCAGTTCTTC
TRBJ2-5	-	TRBV7-2	-	CASSLNSQETQYF	TGTGCCAGCAGCTTGAACAGCCAAGAGACCCAGTACTTC
TRBJ2-7	-	TRBV7-9	-	CASSAPAGSREQYF	TGTGCCAGCAGCGCCCCGGCAGGTTCGCGCGAGCAGTACTTC